One T cell receptor beta chain is described in this entry. Its target antigen remains unknown. Base qualities are not at hand, and no much larger clone is one base apart. The entry originates in a study of blood T cell repertoires in COVID-19 (dated by TCRdb to the early 2020s). Background for the entire study: Samples from collaborators originated in the United States, Italy and Spain and spanned both the acute and convalescent phases of COVID-19. The material from the prospective study consisted of cDNA or gDNA derived from T cells, B-cell-depleted T cells, or PBMCs. Deeply sampled blood TCRbeta repertoires from subjects exposed to, actively infected with, or recovered from COVID-19 were included in the dataset. A freely available public database, intended as a resource for researchers studying the immune response to SARS-CoV-2, is where the repertoires were released. The samples were drawn from two sources: the first 160 participants of the ongoing ImmuneRACE study, and some 1,300 subjects contributed by 6 global collaborators. The sample metadata nearly always contained a de-identified subject ID, COVID-19 status, age in years and sex. Where available, HLA class I and class II types were obtained from metadata supplied by the sample provider rather than from assay-based typing.

General findings and caveats noted by the study authors: Clinical and demographic metadata were provided uncurated, with the amount varying by source and participant.

Whole blood was collected in K2EDTA tubes by collaborating institutions according to the institutions' own protocols. Collaborator samples were shipped for TCRbeta analysis as frozen whole blood, isolated PBMCs, or DNA extracted from either sample type. TCRbeta CDR3 regions were amplified from genomic DNA by means of the immunoSEQ Assay, a bias-controlled multiplex PCR. The authors' pipeline ran thus. The number of nucleated cells in each sample was estimated by amplification of reference gene primers within the assay. To quantify the absolute abundance of each unique TCRbeta CDR3 rearrangement, sequence reads were collapsed and filtered. For each sample, productive Simpson clonality was calculated by taking the square root of Simpson's diversity index across productive rearrangements. The table was pulled from immuneACCESS by TCRdb, which kept in-frame rearrangements only. Such tables lose some clones; where checked, under half of the loss comes from unresolved V genes, and the rest has no known cause. The DNA was the basis for D and trimming; V, J and clone size are from that table. The sample records around 26,000 clones, less than 85% of which are singletons. The ten largest make up roughly 34% of the sample.

There are 14 amino acids in the CDR3, from cysteine to phenylalanine inclusive. Just CDR3 DNA is preserved here, 42 bases in frame from base 1. V loses 0 bases at its end and J loses 7 bases; junction bases beyond the gene matches: 6. Based on the germline V gene, the CDR1 and CDR2 sequences are SGHRS and YFSETQ. The sequence derives from a human donor in a cohort sampled during active COVID-19. The rearranged chain carries TRBV5-1 and TRBJ1-2, with 7 middle bases fitting TRBD1. Sequenced: peripheral blood. The CDR3 is CASSLETGSSGYTF. The sequenced DNA: TGCGCCAGCAGCTTGGAGACAGGGTCGAGTGGCTACACCTTC. The full variable domain, completed from the reference TRBV5-1 and TRBJ1-2 proteins outside the CDR3, reads KAGVTQTPRYLIKTRGQQVTLSCSPISGHRSVSWYQQTPGQGLQFLFEYFSETQRNKGNFPGRFSGRQFSNSRSEMNVSTLELGDSALYLCASSLETGSSGYTFGSGTRLTVV.